This T cell receptor beta chain was recorded in a study of blood T cell repertoires in COVID-19. Here immunoSEQ multiplex PCR was the method, and the copy in TCRdb shows in-frame clones only, minus some. The table shows 75,000 or so clones, with around 88% occurring only once. The V end was cut by 6 bases, the J end by 7 bases, with 13 bases between. The CDR3 runs to 13 residues. Germline V gives CDR1 MNHNY, CDR2 SVGAGI (reference sequence). The TCR sequence derives from a woman aged 80 or over with active or convalescent COVID-19. J is TRBJ1-5 and V is TRBV6-6; no reliable D call. The sample consisted of peripheral blood. The CDR3 region has the DNA TGTGCCAGCAGCGGGGTTTACAAACAGCCCCAGCATTTT. Translating gives CASSGVYKQPQHF.